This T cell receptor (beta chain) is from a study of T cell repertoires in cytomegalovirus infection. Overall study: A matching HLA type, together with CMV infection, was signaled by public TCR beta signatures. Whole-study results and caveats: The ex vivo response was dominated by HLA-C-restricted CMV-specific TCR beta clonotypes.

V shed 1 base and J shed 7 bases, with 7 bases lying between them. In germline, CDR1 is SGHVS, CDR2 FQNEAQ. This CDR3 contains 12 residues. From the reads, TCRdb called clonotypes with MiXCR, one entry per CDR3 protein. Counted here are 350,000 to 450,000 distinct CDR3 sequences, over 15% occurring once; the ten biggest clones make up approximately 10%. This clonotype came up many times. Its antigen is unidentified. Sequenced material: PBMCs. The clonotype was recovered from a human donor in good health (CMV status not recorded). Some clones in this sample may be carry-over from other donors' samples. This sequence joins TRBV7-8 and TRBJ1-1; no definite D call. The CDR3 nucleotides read TGTGCCAGCAGCTTAGGGTTGGTTGAAGCTTTCTTT. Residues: CASSLGLVEAFF.